One sample yielded the 30 T cell receptor beta chains listed below, sequenced in a study of Graves' ophthalmopathy and Graves' hyperthyroidism (dated by TCRdb to 2016 to 2018). For sequencing, an Illumina HiSeq 2000 was employed. For repertoire sequencing, the TCR beta CDR3 regions were amplified from RNA transcripts. A first-round RT-PCR used HTBI primers with the Qiagen OneStep RT-PCR kit, followed by a second-round multiplex PCR, size selection and purification. TCRdb passed the public sequencing reads through fastp at Q25 and MiXCR, retaining productive beta sequences. Records with the same CDR3 protein are collapsed into one entry carrying the most frequent genes and DNA. This sample comprises 170,000 or so distinct CDR3 sequences, 35% to 45% of them detected only once. The biggest ten clones account for roughly 9% of the sample. Input material: peripheral blood. These receptors all come from a man aged 25-40 years with Graves' ophthalmopathy. Donor details come from another sample of the same person, matched by shared clones.

This clonotype occurred many times. The genes are TRBV28 and TRBJ2-5, with 8 positions matching TRBD1. The CDR3 sequence is 13 residues long. The germline V gene has CDR1 MDHEN and CDR2 SYDVKM. With V trimmed by 7 bases and J by 3 bases, 4 bases remained unmatched. The CDR3 protein is CASTDRGEETQYF. The CDR3 region has the DNA TGTGCCAGCACCGACAGGGGCGAAGAGACCCAGTACTTC.

This clonotype was detected ten times or more. V gene TRBV28 combines with J gene TRBJ1-3; D is ambiguous. The CDR3 consists of 15 residues. Per germline, CDR1 MDHEN and CDR2 SYDVKM. V was trimmed by 6 bases and J by 3 bases, leaving 15 bases between them. In DNA, the CDR3 is TGTGCCAGCAGGCCCCCGGTGGATTTTGGAAACACCATATATTTT. Encoded protein: CASRPPVDFGNTIYF.

This clonotype was seen more than once but under ten times. V is TRBV28 and J is TRBJ1-6; a possible D gene is TRBD1 (5 bases). This CDR3 is 14 amino acids long. Trimming left V 3 bases short and J 10 bases short, with 13 bases between. Germline V lookup: CDR1 MDHEN, CDR2 SYDVKM. The CDR3: CASSLSGTNSPLHF. The CDR3, as DNA: TGTGCCAGCAGTTTGTCCGGGACCAACTCACCCCTCCACTTT.

Many counts were recorded for this clonotype. The chain links TRBV20-1 to TRBJ2-2; the D gene is possibly TRBD2 (6 bases). Between the trimmed V and J ends, which lost 1 base and 0 bases, there was a span of 15 bases. Germline CDR1 DFQATT, CDR2 SNEGSKA (reference sequence). This CDR3 is built from 17 residues. The CDR3 bases are TGCAGTGCTAGAGTACCCCGGGACTTCCCGAACACCGGGGAGCTGTTTTTT. It specifies CSARVPRDFPNTGELFF.

In this sample, this clonotype turned up many times. The V call is TRBV5-5, the J call TRBJ2-5; 8 bases map to TRBD1. CDR3 size: 15 residues. CDR1 and CDR2 from the germline V gene are SGHKS and YYEKEE (reference sequence). Trimming removed 1 base from V and 1 base from J; junction bases left unmatched: 3. Written as DNA, the CDR3 is TGTGCCAGCAGCTTGTCAGGGGGCATCCAAGAGACCCAGTACTTC. Protein sequence: CASSLSGGIQETQYF.

The chain uses TRBV18 and TRBJ2-7; D possibly corresponds to TRBD2 (6 bases). With 6 bases removed from V and 2 bases from J, the gap between germline ends came to 11 bases. CDR1 and CDR2 (germline): KGHSH, LQKENI. This CDR3 is built from 13 residues. CDR3 loop: CASSPSGAYEQYF. For the CDR3, the DNA is TGTGCCAGCTCCCCGTCGGGGGCCTACGAGCAGTACTTC.

The V and J genes are TRBV6-1 and TRBJ2-5, with 7 bases aligning to TRBD2. The CDR3 loop spans 16 amino acids. Unmatched junction bases numbered 9, after V lost 0 bases and J lost 5 bases. The germline CDR1 and CDR2 sequences are MNHNS and SASEGT. Here the CDR3 reads CASSEAQAGLRETQYF. The CDR3 nucleotides read TGTGCCAGCAGTGAAGCGCAAGCGGGGTTAAGGGAGACCCAGTACTTC.

The chain carries TRBV29-1 and TRBJ1-1; D is possibly TRBD1 (6 bases). The CDR3 is 13 amino acids. Trimming removed 7 bases from V and 4 bases from J, with 16 bases in between. Germline assignment: CDR1 SQVTM and CDR2 ANQGSEA. This CDR3 is CSAVRGVGTEAFF. Here the CDR3 DNA reads TGCAGCGCTGTAAGGGGGGTTGGCACTGAAGCTTTCTTT.

This clonotype came up many times. The chain combines TRBV7-2 with TRBJ2-7; 12 bases fit TRBD1. V shed 5 bases and J 4 bases; nucleotides not matched to a gene: 6. CDR1 is SGHTA, CDR2 FQGNSA, per germline. CDR3 length: 15 residues. CDR3 protein: CASSGTGGARYEQYF. DNA for the CDR3: TGTGCCAGCAGCGGGACAGGGGGCGCACGGTACGAGCAGTACTTC.

This clonotype came up once. The chain recombines TRBV28 with TRBJ1-5, with 7 bases lining up with TRBD1. Losses at the gene ends were 7 bases for V and 6 bases for J; bases not matched to a gene: 18. CDR1 is MDHEN, CDR2 SYDVKM, per germline. This CDR3 comprises 17 residues. CDR3 coding DNA: TGTGCCAGCATTAAGGGACAGAGGCCCCTCATCGCTCAGCCCCAGCATTTT. Translating gives CASIKGQRPLIAQPQHF.

This chain connects TRBV12-3 or TRBV12-4 to TRBJ1-1, with TRBD1 matching 9 bases. V lost 6 bases to trimming and J lost 4 bases; unmatched junction nucleotides: 9. CDR3 length: 15 amino acids. The DNA of the CDR3 is TGTGCCAGCAGCGAACAAATGACAGGGGGCACTGAAGCTTTCTTT. Amino acids: CASSEQMTGGTEAFF.

The sample holds many counts of this clonotype. V is TRBV12-3 or TRBV12-4 and J is TRBJ2-7; 13 bases are a match to TRBD2. The CDR3 has 13 residues. J lost 7 bases, V lost 8 bases, and 5 bases had no gene match. CDR3 residues: CASGTSGRGEQYF. The CDR3 DNA reads as TGTGCCAGCGGAACTAGCGGGAGGGGGGAGCAGTACTTC.

This clonotype occurred a few times. The genes are TRBV28 and TRBJ2-5, with D perhaps TRBD1 or TRBD2 (6 bases each). From germline, CDR1 is MDHEN and CDR2 SYDVKM. With 5 bases removed from V and 4 bases from J, the gap between germline ends came to 17 bases. CDR3 length: 15 residues. CDR3 sequence: CASSTAWGAGETQYF. CDR3 nucleotides: TGTGCCAGCAGTACTGCTTGGGGGGCAGGAGAGACCCAGTACTTC.

This clonotype was observed at least ten times. The chain couples TRBV6-1 to TRBJ2-2, with 7 bases lining up with TRBD2. With V trimmed by 6 bases and J by 4 bases, 2 bases remained unmatched. This CDR3 has 13 residues. CDR1 and CDR2 from the germline V gene are MNHNS and SASEGT. The CDR3 sequence is CASRERGTGELFF. DNA for the CDR3: TGTGCCAGCAGAGAGCGGGGCACCGGGGAGCTGTTTTTT.

In this sample, this clonotype turned up many times. V and J are TRBV27 and TRBJ1-5, with D perhaps matching TRBD1 (6 bases). The V gene's germline CDR1 is MNHEY and CDR2 SMNVEV (reference sequence). The CDR3 loop spans 22 amino acids. V lost 2 bases to trimming and J lost 2 bases, with 31 bases between them. CDR3 bases: TGTGCCAGCAGTTTACTGTTGCGGTTTCAGACAGGCAGAACGAAAGGCAATCAGCCCCAGCATTTT. Residues: CASSLLLRFQTGRTKGNQPQHF.

This clonotype was seen ten or more times. The chain carries TRBV6-5 and TRBJ2-4; maybe TRBD2 (6 bases). This CDR3 comprises 14 residues. Between the trimmed V and J ends, which lost 2 bases and 6 bases, there was a span of 11 bases. Germline V CDR1 and CDR2: MNHEY, SVGAGI. CDR3 DNA sequence: TGTGCCAGCAGTTACGCGGGGCACGGAAACATTCAGTACTTC. Translation: CASSYAGHGNIQYF.

The sample holds many counts of this clonotype. The chain employs TRBV30 and TRBJ2-7; TRBD1 aligns across 9 bases. This CDR3 comprises 14 residues. Germline loops: CDR1 GTSNPN, CDR2 SVGIG (reference sequence). Germline trimming cut 5 bases from V and 7 bases from J; bases unmatched to any gene: 12. The CDR3 reads CAWLYPGQGEEQYF. The CDR3 DNA follows: TGTGCCTGGCTCTACCCGGGACAGGGAGAGGAGCAGTACTTC.

There are a few counts of this clonotype. The chain combines TRBV6-2 or TRBV6-3 with TRBJ1-6; D is undetermined. The CDR3 extends over 12 amino acids. Germline V lookup: CDR1 MNHEY, CDR2 SVGEGT. The V gene lost 5 bases and the J gene lost 13 bases, with 12 bases spanning the gap. Written as DNA, the CDR3 is TGTGCCAGCAGTGAGACGGGCAACCCCCTCCACTTT. Translating it yields CASSETGNPLHF.

This clonotype was recorded at least ten times. The chain couples TRBV4-2 to TRBJ1-5; possible D gene TRBD1, 6 bases. Germline V gene lookup returns CDR1 LGHNA and CDR2 YNFKEQ. The CDR3 is made up of 15 amino acids. The V gene lost 0 bases and the J gene lost 3 bases, with 9 bases spanning the gap. Here the CDR3 DNA reads TGTGCCAGCAGCCAAGAGGACAGAAACAATCAGCCCCAGCATTTT. Residues: CASSQEDRNNQPQHF.

The CDR3 region is CASTILGSRAQETQYF. The CDR3 DNA is TGTGCCAGCACCATTCTGGGCTCGAGGGCCCAAGAGACCCAGTACTTC. The chain combines TRBV28 with TRBJ2-5; D perhaps matches TRBD2 (5 bases). V lost 7 bases and J lost 1, with 19 bases in between. Per the germline V gene, CDR1 is MDHEN and CDR2 is SYDVKM. The CDR3 has 16 residues.

This clonotype showed up many times. CDR3 coding DNA: TGCAGTGCTAACCGGCGACGGGCAGGGGGCGTGATGGAGACCCAGTACTTC. It translates to CSANRRRAGGVMETQYF. The genes are TRBV20-1 and TRBJ2-5; 8 nucleotides agree with TRBD1. Germline CDR1 is DFQATT and CDR2 is SNEGSKA (reference sequence). The CDR3 runs 17 residues. J gave up 5 bases and V 4 bases, and 18 bases lay outside the gene matches.

This clonotype was recorded many times. The genes are TRBV20-1 and TRBJ2-7; D remains ambiguous. Germline values: CDR1 DFQATT, CDR2 SNEGSKA (reference sequence). V dropped 2 bases and J dropped 0 bases, with 8 bases sitting between them. This CDR3 comprises 13 residues. The CDR3 region has the DNA TGCAGTGCTAGATGGAAAAACTCCTACGAGCAGTACTTC. Translated: CSARWKNSYEQYF.

This clonotype was counted many times. J is TRBJ1-5 and V is TRBV20-1; a possible D gene is TRBD1 (5 bases). V was trimmed by 6 bases and J by 3 bases, leaving 12 bases between them. The CDR3 extends over 13 amino acids. Germline-derived CDR1 and CDR2 are DFQATT and SNEGSKA (reference sequence). The CDR3 DNA reads TGCAGTGCAGAACCGGGACCCAATCAGCCCCAGCATTTT. It specifies CSAEPGPNQPQHF.

Ten or more counts support this clonotype. The DNA for the CDR3 is TGTGCCAGCATCGTGACTAGCGGGAGCTCCTACGAGCAGTACTTC. Translated: CASIVTSGSSYEQYF. The V call is TRBV6-5, the J call TRBJ2-7; 12 nucleotides align to TRBD2. Germline V gives CDR1 MNHEY, CDR2 SVGAGI. V lost 7 bases, J lost 0 bases, and 4 bases stayed unmatched. CDR3 size: 15 residues.

The chain uses TRBV7-8 and TRBJ1-1, with TRBD1 matching over 7 bases. There are 15 residues in the CDR3. Unmatched junction bases numbered 6, after V lost 5 bases and J lost 0 bases. From germline, CDR1 is SGHVS and CDR2 FQNEAQ. CDR3 sequence: CASSAQQGLNTEAFF. In DNA, the CDR3 is TGTGCCAGCAGCGCCCAACAGGGGTTGAACACTGAAGCTTTCTTT.

The chain has TRBV28 and TRBJ2-7, with TRBD2 as a possible D gene (5 bases). This CDR3 has 14 amino acids. In germline, CDR1 is MDHEN, CDR2 SYDVKM. Trimming left V 5 bases short and J 0 bases short, with 11 bases between. Here the CDR3 DNA reads TGTGCCAGCAGTGAACAACGGGGCTCCTACGAGCAGTACTTC. Amino acids: CASSEQRGSYEQYF.

At least ten counts were recorded for this clonotype. The chain links TRBV19 to TRBJ1-1; D ambiguous. The V end lost 4 bases, the J end lost 0 bases, and 6 bases lay between the germline ends. This CDR3 region has 13 residues. Germline V gene lookup returns CDR1 LNHDA and CDR2 SQIVND (reference sequence). CDR3 bases: TGTGCCAGTAGTAAAGCGGTGAACACTGAAGCTTTCTTT. Translated, it gives CASSKAVNTEAFF.

This clonotype was seen repeatedly, ten times or more. Written as DNA, the CDR3 is TGTGCCAGCAGCGTAGCTCCTAGCGGGGTGCTCTCCTACGAGCAGTACTTC. The encoded protein is CASSVAPSGVLSYEQYF. This sequence joins TRBV9 and TRBJ2-7; TRBD2 aligns across 9 bases. Trimming at V came to 0 bases and at J to 0 bases, leaving 7 bases not matched to a gene. CDR1 and CDR2 (germline): SGDLS, YYNGEE. This CDR3 has 17 residues.

This clonotype showed up many times. The CDR3 sequence: CASSETGPAGTQYF. In DNA, the CDR3 is TGTGCCAGCAGCGAGACTGGGCCCGCGGGGACCCAGTACTTC. This chain connects TRBV25-1 to TRBJ2-5; D is perhaps TRBD2 (5 bases). The length of the CDR3 is 14 residues. Trimming pared 6 bases from V and 7 bases from J, leaving 18 bases between. CDR1 MGHDK and CDR2 SYGVNS come from the germline V gene.

This clonotype was detected many times. The chain carries TRBV6-1 and TRBJ2-7; TRBD1 aligns across 10 bases. The germline V gene encodes CDR1 MNHNS and CDR2 SASEGT. Germline trimming cut 4 bases from V and 1 base from J; bases unmatched to any gene: 10. The CDR3 contains 17 residues. The CDR3, as DNA: TGTGCCAGCAGTGGTGGGGGGACAGGGGCGACTTCCTACGAGCAGTACTTC. It is translated as CASSGGGTGATSYEQYF.